The 22 T cell receptor beta chains in this list originate from one sample, sequenced in a study of blood T cells in healthy people across ages. Primers used in a second PCR of about 7 to 12 cycles were a sample-barcoded 5' primer and a J-beta primer mix. MiXCR, applied by TCRdb to the 5' RACE reads, yields one record per CDR3 protein. The data contain fewer than 2 million distinct CDR3 sequences, 30% to 40% of them singletons. The source material was blood. Every receptor here comes from a human donor in good health.

The V gene is TRBV7-9, the J gene TRBJ1-2; no definite D call. The V and J ends lost 5 bases and 5 bases respectively, with 15 bases between them. CDR1 and CDR2 (germline): SEHNR, FQNEAQ (reference sequence). The CDR3 is 14 amino acids. For the CDR3, the DNA is TGTGCCAGCAGCCCCTCCCCAGGACCTTATGGCTACACCTTC. This encodes CASSPSPGPYGYTF.

About this clonotype itself: A read error may be the cause here, since a much bigger clone is one base away. The V call is TRBV5-1, the J call TRBJ2-5; D gene unclear. The germline gives CDR1 SGHRS, CDR2 YFSETQ. Trimming removed 2 bases from V and 13 bases from J, with 18 bases in between. The CDR3 sequence is 13 residues long. In DNA, the CDR3 is TGCGCCAGCAGCTTCGAACCTTCTTACGAGCGGTACTTC. Translation: CASSFEPSYERYF.

The V gene is TRBV15, the J gene TRBJ2-3; 8 positions agree with TRBD2. This CDR3 has 15 amino acids. Germline lookup yields CDR1 LNHNV and CDR2 YYDKDF (reference sequence). With 5 bases clipped from V and 9 bases from J, the junction kept 13 bases outside the gene matches. The CDR3 nucleotides are TGTGCCACCAGCTTACCGGGACTAGGGCCCCAAACGCAGTATTTT. Translating it yields CATSLPGLGPQTQYF.

J is TRBJ2-1 and V is TRBV7-2; 8 bases align to TRBD1. Trimming cost V 6 bases and J 3 bases; bases outside gene matches: 10. CDR1 is SGHTA and CDR2 is FQGNSA in the germline V gene. CDR3 size: 16 residues. CDR3: CASRIKGQGGYNEQFF. The CDR3 bases are TGTGCCAGCAGGATAAAAGGACAGGGAGGCTACAATGAGCAGTTCTTC.

The CDR3: CASSSQIEETQYF. For the CDR3, the DNA is TGTGCCAGCAGCTCTCAGATTGAAGAGACCCAGTACTTC. The chain carries TRBV7-2 and TRBJ2-5; D unresolved. This CDR3 is built from 13 residues. Germline-derived CDR1 and CDR2 are SGHTA and FQGNSA. V was cut by 4 bases and J by 3 bases, with 9 bases left in between.

The gene calls are TRBV7-6 and TRBJ1-6; the D gene is possibly TRBD1 (6 bases). This CDR3 region has 12 residues. The V gene lost 3 bases and the J gene lost 12 bases, with 9 bases spanning the gap. CDR1 SGHVS and CDR2 FNYEAQ come from the germline V gene. The CDR3 region has the DNA TGTGCCAGCAGCTTCGAGGGGGGACCCCTCCACTTT. As protein: CASSFEGGPLHF.

The gene calls are TRBV28 and TRBJ1-2, with D unresolved. Germline values: CDR1 MDHEN, CDR2 SYDVKM. The CDR3 length is 14 residues. V was shortened by 3 bases and J by 3 bases, with 11 bases between the two germline ends. Here the CDR3 reads CASSFGIGHYGYTF. The CDR3 coding sequence is TGTGCCAGCAGTTTCGGTATCGGCCACTATGGCTACACCTTC.

The chain employs TRBV19 and TRBJ2-3; D may be TRBD1 (6 bases). The CDR3 is 16 residues long. Germline CDR1 LNHDA, CDR2 SQIVND (reference sequence). With 4 bases removed from V and 0 bases from J, the gap between germline ends came to 14 bases. This CDR3 reads CASSTDSQFSTDTQYF. The CDR3 bases are TGTGCCAGTAGTACGGACAGCCAGTTTAGCACAGATACGCAGTATTTT.

This clonotype was counted between two and nine times. This chain joins TRBV6-1 and TRBJ2-3; D might be TRBD2 (5 bases). CDR1 is MNHNS and CDR2 is SASEGT in the germline V gene. V gave up 4 bases and J gave up 8 bases, with 16 bases separating them. This CDR3 spans 14 amino acids. The CDR3 DNA is TGTGCCAGCAGTGCTGGTGGGAGTTTTCCTACGCAGTATTTT. Its protein is CASSAGGSFPTQYF.

The chain couples TRBV7-9 to TRBJ1-4, with D hard to call. This CDR3 region has 18 residues. In germline, CDR1 is SEHNR, CDR2 FQNEAQ (reference sequence). The V end lost 1 base, the J end lost 0 bases, and 15 bases lay between the germline ends. The CDR3 region has the DNA TGTGCCAGCAGCTTAGTCCGGGCAGGTGGGACAACTAATGAAAAACTGTTTTTT. Translating it yields CASSLVRAGGTTNEKLFF.

The rearrangement links TRBV7-9 to TRBJ2-1; perhaps TRBD1 as D (5 bases). V lost 4 bases and J 8 bases, leaving 21 bases between the germline ends. From germline, CDR1 is SEHNR and CDR2 FQNEAQ (reference sequence). The CDR3 is 16 residues long. CDR3: CASSYRVQGLMDEQFF. The CDR3 nucleotides read TGTGCCAGCAGCTATCGGGTCCAGGGCCTAATGGATGAGCAGTTCTTC. The full variable domain, rest sourced from reference TRBV7-9 and TRBJ2-1, is DTGVSQNPRHKITKRGQNVTFRCDPISEHNRLYWYRQTLGQGPEFLTYFQNEAQLEKSRLLSDRFSAERPKGSFSTLEIQRTEQGDSAMYLCASSYRVQGLMDEQFFGPGTRLTVL.

The chain has TRBV10-3 and TRBJ2-1, with 12 positions matching TRBD2. With 10 bases clipped from V and 8 bases from J, the junction kept 9 bases outside the gene matches. This CDR3 comprises 14 residues. Germline-derived CDR1 and CDR2 are ENHRY and SYGVKD. CDR3 residues: CATGPSGGADEQFF. CDR3 sequence (DNA): TGTGCCACCGGCCCTAGCGGGGGGGCAGATGAGCAGTTCTTC.

This clonotype was seen many times. The CDR3 spells CSAQLTVSYEQYF. DNA of the CDR3: TGCAGCGCCCAGCTAACCGTCTCCTACGAGCAGTACTTC. J is TRBJ2-7 and V is TRBV29-1; the D is unclear. V was pared by 7 bases and J by 0 bases, with 13 bases between. The CDR3 is 13 amino acids. Germline-derived CDR1 and CDR2 are SQVTM and ANQGSEA.

The J gene is TRBJ2-7, the V gene TRBV15; a possible D gene is TRBD1 (6 bases). The J call may be faulty, since TRBJ2-5 better matches the DNA end. This CDR3 spans 19 amino acids. The germline V gene has CDR1 LNHNV and CDR2 YYDKDF (reference sequence). CDR3 loop: CATSRERGFGDTLGETQYF. DNA of the CDR3: TGTGCCACCAGCAGAGAGAGGGGGTTCGGGGACACCCTGGGGGAGACCCAGTACTTC.

The rearrangement links TRBV10-3 to TRBJ2-1, with 10 bases that match TRBD1. Germline CDR1 reads ENHRY; CDR2 reads SYGVKD. CDR3 size: 14 residues. J gave up 10 bases and V 6 bases, and 9 bases lay outside the gene matches. CDR3 loop: CAIRTGTGVYEQFF. CDR3 bases: TGTGCCATCAGGACTGGGACAGGGGTCTACGAGCAGTTCTTC.

This clonotype was seen more than once but under ten times. The rearrangement links TRBV4-1 to TRBJ2-1; 8 bases align to TRBD2. The V gene end was trimmed by 4 bases and the J gene end by 8 bases; junction bases not matched to a gene: 13. CDR1 MGHRA and CDR2 YSYEKL come from the germline V gene. This CDR3 region has 16 residues. The CDR3 sequence is CASSLSGLASLDEQFF. The CDR3 bases are TGCGCCAGCAGCCTCAGCGGACTAGCTAGTTTGGATGAGCAGTTCTTC.

This clonotype appeared a few times. The chain joins TRBV6-2 or TRBV6-3 to TRBJ2-5, with TRBD1 matching 7 bases. The CDR3 is 13 residues long. Trimming at V came to 5 bases and at J to 7 bases, leaving 7 bases not matched to a gene. Germline V CDR1 and CDR2: MNHEY, SVGEGT. CDR3 sequence reads: CASSPRDSRTQYF. The CDR3 nucleotides are TGTGCCAGCAGTCCCCGGGACAGCAGGACCCAGTACTTC.

There are a few counts of this clonotype. This chain connects TRBV20-1 to TRBJ2-5; no definite D call. Per germline, CDR1 DFQATT and CDR2 SNEGSKA (reference sequence). V lost 5 bases, J lost 2 bases, and 18 bases lay in between. The CDR3 totals 15 residues. The CDR3 is CSAPRLSPRQETQYF. The DNA for the CDR3 is TGCAGTGCTCCTCGACTTTCACCCCGTCAAGAGACCCAGTACTTC.

The chain couples TRBV29-1 to TRBJ2-7; 10 bases agree with TRBD2. The CDR3 extends over 16 amino acids. The germline V gene encodes CDR1 SQVTM and CDR2 ANQGSEA. This CDR3 is CTISSGGGTSYYEQYF. CDR3 bases: TGCACCATATCGAGCGGGGGGGGGACATCATATTACGAGCAGTACTTC.

This chain connects TRBV29-1 to TRBJ1-2; a weak D match, TRBD1 (6 bases). The CDR3 runs to 12 residues. The V and J ends lost 6 bases and 4 bases respectively, with 12 bases between them. Germline CDR1 SQVTM, CDR2 ANQGSEA. The CDR3 loop is CSVQQGTYGYTF. CDR3 bases: TGCAGCGTCCAACAGGGCACCTATGGCTACACCTTC.

This clonotype turned up a few times. V usage is TRBV6-6 and J usage is TRBJ1-4, with D maybe TRBD1 (6 bases). The CDR3 runs to 16 residues. V shed 6 bases and J shed 6 bases, with 20 bases lying between them. From germline, CDR1 is MNHNY and CDR2 SVGAGI (reference sequence). The CDR3 nucleotides are TGTGCCAGCAGCTCCGGCGGGGGGCGCAAATATGAAAAACTGTTTTTT. It specifies CASSSGGGRKYEKLFF.

This clonotype was seen only a few times. This chain joins TRBV5-1 and TRBJ2-5; D is perhaps TRBD2 (7 bases). The ends were cut back, 2 bases at V and 11 bases at J, with 19 bases in the middle. Germline CDR1 reads SGHRS; CDR2 reads YFSETQ. The CDR3 has 14 amino acids. CDR3 sequence: CASSFGGADREQYF. The CDR3 DNA follows: TGCGCCAGCAGCTTTGGGGGGGCGGATCGGGAGCAGTACTTC.